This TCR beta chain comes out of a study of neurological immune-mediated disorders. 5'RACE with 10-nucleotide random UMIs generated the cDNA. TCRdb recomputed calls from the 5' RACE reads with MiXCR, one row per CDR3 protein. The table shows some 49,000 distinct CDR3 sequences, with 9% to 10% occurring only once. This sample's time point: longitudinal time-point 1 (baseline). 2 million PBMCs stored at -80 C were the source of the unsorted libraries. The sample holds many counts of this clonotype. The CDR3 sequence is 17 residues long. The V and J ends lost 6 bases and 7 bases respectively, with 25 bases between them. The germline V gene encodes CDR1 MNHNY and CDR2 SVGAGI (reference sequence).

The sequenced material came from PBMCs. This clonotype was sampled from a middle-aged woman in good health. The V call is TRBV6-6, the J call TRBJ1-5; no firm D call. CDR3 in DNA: TGTGCCAGCAGAGCCGCCGACGGGAGTAATTGGAGGCAGCCCCAGCATTTT. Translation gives CASRAADGSNWRQPQHF.